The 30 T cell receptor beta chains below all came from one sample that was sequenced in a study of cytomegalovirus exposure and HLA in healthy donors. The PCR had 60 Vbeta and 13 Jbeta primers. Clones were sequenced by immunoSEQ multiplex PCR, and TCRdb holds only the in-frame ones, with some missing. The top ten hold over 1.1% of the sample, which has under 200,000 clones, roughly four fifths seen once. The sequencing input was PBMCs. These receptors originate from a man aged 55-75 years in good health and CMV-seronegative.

CDR3 DNA: TGTGCCACCAGCAGAGGACGGGGAAACACTGAAGCTTTCTTT. It codes for CATSRGRGNTEAFF. The rearrangement uses TRBV15 and TRBJ1-1, with D hard to call. The CDR3 covers 14 residues. Trimming removed 1 base from V and 2 bases from J, with 8 bases in between. Germline V lookup: CDR1 LNHNV, CDR2 YYDKDF (reference sequence).

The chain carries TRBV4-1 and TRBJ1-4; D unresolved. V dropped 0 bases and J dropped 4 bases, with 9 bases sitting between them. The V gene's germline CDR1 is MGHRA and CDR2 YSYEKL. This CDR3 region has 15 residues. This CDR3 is CASSQEAQFNEKLFF. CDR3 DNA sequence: TGCGCCAGCAGCCAAGAAGCACAGTTTAATGAAAAACTGTTTTTT.

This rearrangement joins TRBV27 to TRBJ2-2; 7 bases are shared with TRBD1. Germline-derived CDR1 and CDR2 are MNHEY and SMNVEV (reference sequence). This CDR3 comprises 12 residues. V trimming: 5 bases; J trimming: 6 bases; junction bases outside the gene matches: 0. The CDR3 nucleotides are TGTGCCAGCAGTGACAGGGCCGGGGAGCTGTTTTTT. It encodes CASSDRAGELFF.

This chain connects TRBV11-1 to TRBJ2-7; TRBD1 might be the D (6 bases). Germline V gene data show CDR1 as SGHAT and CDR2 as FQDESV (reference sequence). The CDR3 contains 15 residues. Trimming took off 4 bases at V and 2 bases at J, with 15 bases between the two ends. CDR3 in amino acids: CASSSFRGQPYEQYF. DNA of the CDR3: TGTGCCAGCAGCTCATTCAGGGGCCAACCCTACGAGCAGTACTTC.

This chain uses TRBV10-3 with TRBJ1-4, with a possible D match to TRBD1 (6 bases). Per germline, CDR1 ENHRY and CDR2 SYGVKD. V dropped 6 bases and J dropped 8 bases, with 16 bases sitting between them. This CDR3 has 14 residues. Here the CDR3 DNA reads TGTGCCATCAGGTTTGGACAGTCCGACGAAAAACTGTTTTTT. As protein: CAIRFGQSDEKLFF.

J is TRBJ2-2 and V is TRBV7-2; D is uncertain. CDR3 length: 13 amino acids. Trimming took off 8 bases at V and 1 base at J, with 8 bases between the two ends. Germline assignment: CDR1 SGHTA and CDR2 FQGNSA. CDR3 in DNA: TGTGCCAGCGCAACGGGGAACACCGGGGAGCTGTTTTTT. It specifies CASATGNTGELFF. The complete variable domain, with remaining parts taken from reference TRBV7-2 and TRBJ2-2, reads GAGVSQSPSNKVTEKGKDVELRCDPISGHTALYWYRQSLGQGLEFLIYFQGNSAPDKSGLPSDRFSAERTGGSVSTLTIQRTQQEDSAVYLCASATGNTGELFFGEGSRLTVL.

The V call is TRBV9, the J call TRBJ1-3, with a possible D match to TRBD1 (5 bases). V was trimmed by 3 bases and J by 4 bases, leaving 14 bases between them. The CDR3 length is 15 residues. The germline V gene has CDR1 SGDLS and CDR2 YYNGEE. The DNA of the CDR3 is TGTGCCAGCAGCGCCCGAGATAGACAGGGAAACACCATATATTTT. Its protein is CASSARDRQGNTIYF.

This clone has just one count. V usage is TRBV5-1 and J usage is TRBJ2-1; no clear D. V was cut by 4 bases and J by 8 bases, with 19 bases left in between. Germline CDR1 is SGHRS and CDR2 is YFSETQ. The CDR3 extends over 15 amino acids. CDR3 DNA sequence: TGCGCCAGCAGCCCCAGAAGCGAGCTTAACTATGAGCAGTTCTTC. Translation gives CASSPRSELNYEQFF.

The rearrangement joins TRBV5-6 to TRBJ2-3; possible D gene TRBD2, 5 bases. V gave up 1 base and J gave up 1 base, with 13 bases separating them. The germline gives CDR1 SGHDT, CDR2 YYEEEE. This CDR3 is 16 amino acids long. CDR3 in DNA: TGTGCCAGCAGCTTGCGGGGAGTTCGGGGCACAGATACGCAGTATTTT. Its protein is CASSLRGVRGTDTQYF.

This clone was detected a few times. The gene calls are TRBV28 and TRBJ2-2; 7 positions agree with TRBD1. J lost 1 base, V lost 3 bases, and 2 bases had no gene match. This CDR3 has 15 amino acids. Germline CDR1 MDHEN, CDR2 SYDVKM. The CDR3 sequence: CASSFNRGNTGELFF. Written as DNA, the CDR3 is TGTGCCAGCAGTTTTAACAGGGGGAACACCGGGGAGCTGTTTTTT.

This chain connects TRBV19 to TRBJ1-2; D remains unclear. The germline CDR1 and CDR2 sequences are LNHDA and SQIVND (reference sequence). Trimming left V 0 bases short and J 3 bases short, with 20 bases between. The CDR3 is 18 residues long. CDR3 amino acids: CASSIDLSSERVYYGYTF. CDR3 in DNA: TGTGCCAGTAGTATAGATCTTAGCAGCGAGCGGGTTTACTATGGCTACACCTTC.

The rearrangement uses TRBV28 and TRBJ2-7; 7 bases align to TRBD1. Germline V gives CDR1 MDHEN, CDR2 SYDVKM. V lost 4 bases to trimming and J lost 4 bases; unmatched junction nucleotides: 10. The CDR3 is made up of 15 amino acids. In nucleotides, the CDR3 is TGTGCCAGCAGTTCGCCGGGACAGAGATCTTACGAGCAGTACTTC. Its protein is CASSSPGQRSYEQYF.

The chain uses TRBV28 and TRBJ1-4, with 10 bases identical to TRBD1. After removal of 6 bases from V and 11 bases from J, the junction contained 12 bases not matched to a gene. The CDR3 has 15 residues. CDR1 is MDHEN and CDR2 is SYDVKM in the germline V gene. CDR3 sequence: CASSLGTGAPRKLFF. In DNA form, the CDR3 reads TGTGCCAGCAGCCTCGGGACAGGGGCTCCGAGGAAACTGTTTTTT.

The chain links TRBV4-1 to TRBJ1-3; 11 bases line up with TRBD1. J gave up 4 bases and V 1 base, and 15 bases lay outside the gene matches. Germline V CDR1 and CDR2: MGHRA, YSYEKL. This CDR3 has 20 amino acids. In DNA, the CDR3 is TGCGCCAGCAGCCAAGCGTCCGGGACAGGGGGTCTGTGGGAGGGAAACACCATATATTTT. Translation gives CASSQASGTGGLWEGNTIYF.

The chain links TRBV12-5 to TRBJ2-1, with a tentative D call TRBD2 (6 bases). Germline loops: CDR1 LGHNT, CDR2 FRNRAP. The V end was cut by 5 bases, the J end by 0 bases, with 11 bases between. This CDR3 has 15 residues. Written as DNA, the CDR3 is TGTGCTAGTGGTACCGGAGGGAGCTCCTACAATGAGCAGTTCTTC. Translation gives CASGTGGSSYNEQFF.

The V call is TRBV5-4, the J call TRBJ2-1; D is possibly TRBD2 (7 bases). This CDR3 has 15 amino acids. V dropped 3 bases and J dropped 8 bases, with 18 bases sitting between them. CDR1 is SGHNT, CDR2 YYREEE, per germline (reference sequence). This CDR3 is CASSWVRGTKDEQFF. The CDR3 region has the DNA TGTGCCAGCAGCTGGGTGAGGGGGACTAAAGATGAGCAGTTCTTC.

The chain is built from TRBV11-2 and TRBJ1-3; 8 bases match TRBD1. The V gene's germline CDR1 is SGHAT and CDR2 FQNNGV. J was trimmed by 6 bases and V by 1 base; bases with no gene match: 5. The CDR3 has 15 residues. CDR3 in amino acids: CASSLVSGGENTIYF. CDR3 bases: TGTGCCAGCAGCTTAGTATCAGGGGGCGAAAACACCATATATTTT.

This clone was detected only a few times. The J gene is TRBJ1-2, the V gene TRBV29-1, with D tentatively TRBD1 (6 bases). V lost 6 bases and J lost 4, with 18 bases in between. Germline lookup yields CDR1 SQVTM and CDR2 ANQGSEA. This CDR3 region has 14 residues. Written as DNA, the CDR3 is TGCAGCGTCTACCTGGGGGGCGGGGGCTATGGCTACACCTTC. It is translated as CSVYLGGGGYGYTF.

The CDR3 sequence: CASSYHSSTDTQYF. The CDR3 DNA sequence: TGTGCCAGCAGCTACCACTCTAGCACAGATACGCAGTATTTT. V is TRBV7-2 and J is TRBJ2-3; D is uncertain. The V end lost 4 bases, the J end lost 0 bases, and 8 bases lay between the germline ends. The CDR3 covers 14 residues. Per germline, CDR1 SGHTA and CDR2 FQGNSA.

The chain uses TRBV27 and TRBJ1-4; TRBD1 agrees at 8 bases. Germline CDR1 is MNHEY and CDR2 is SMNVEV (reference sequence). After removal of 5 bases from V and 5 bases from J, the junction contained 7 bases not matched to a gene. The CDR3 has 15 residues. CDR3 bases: TGTGCCAGCAGTAGTTCGGGACAGGCAAATGAAAAACTGTTTTTT. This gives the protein CASSSSGQANEKLFF.

The CDR3 loop reads CASSLRTGNTYNEQFF. DNA of the CDR3: TGTGCCAGTAGTCTGAGGACGGGAAATACCTACAATGAGCAGTTCTTC. The V call is TRBV19, the J call TRBJ2-1; TRBD2 is a possible D gene (5 bases). CDR3 size: 16 residues. The germline CDR1 and CDR2 sequences are LNHDA and SQIVND (reference sequence). Trimming took 5 bases from V and 2 from J, leaving 16 bases between them.

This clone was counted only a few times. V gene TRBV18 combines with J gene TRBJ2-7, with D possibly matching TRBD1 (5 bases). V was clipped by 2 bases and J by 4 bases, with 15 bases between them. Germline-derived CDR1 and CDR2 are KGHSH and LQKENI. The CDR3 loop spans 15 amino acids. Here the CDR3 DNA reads TGTGCCAGCTCACCAATGGCGCAGGGTGCTTACGAGCAGTACTTC. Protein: CASSPMAQGAYEQYF.

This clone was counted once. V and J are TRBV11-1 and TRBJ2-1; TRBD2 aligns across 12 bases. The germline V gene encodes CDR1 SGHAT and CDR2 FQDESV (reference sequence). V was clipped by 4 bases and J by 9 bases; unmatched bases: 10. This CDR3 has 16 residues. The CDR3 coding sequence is TGTGCCAGCAGCTCTCCCCCTAGCGGGGGGGCGGGTGAGCAGTTCTTC. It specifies CASSSPPSGGAGEQFF.

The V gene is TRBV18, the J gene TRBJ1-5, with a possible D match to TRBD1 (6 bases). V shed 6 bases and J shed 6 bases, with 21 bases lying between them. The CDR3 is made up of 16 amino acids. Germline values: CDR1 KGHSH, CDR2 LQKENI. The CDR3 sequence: CASSQDTQGTGQPQHF. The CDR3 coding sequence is TGTGCCAGCTCCCAAGACACACAGGGAACGGGTCAGCCCCAGCATTTT.

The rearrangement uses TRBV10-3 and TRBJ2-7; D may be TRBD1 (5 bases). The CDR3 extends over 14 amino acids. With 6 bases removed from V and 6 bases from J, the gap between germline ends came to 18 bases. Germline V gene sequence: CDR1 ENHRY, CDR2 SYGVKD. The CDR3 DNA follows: TGTGCCATCAGATCCGCTGGCAGGGTTTTCGAGCAGTACTTC. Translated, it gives CAIRSAGRVFEQYF.

The CDR3 DNA reads TGTGCCAGCCGCGCTCTACCTCAAGAGACCCAGTACTTC. This translates into CASRALPQETQYF. The chain links TRBV2 to TRBJ2-5, with D hard to call. This CDR3 has 13 amino acids. Trimming took off 8 bases at V and 2 bases at J, with 12 bases between the two ends. Germline values: CDR1 SNHLY, CDR2 FYNNEI.

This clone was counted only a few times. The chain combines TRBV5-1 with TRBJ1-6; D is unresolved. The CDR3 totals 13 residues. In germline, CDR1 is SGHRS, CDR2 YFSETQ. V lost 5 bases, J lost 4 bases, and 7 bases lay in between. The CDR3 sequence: CASRHNYNSPLHF. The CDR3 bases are TGCGCCAGCAGACATAATTATAATTCACCCCTCCACTTT.

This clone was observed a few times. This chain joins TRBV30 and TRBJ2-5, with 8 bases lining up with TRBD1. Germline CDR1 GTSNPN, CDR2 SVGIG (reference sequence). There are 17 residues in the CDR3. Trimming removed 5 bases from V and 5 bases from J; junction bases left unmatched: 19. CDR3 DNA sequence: TGTGCCTGGGCTGGACAGGGAAGACGTTTCCGGGCGGAGACCCAGTACTTC. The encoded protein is CAWAGQGRRFRAETQYF.

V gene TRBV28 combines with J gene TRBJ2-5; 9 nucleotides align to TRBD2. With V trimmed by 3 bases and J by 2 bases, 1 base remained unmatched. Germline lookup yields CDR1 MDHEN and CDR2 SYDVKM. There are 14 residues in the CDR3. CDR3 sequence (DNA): TGTGCCAGCAGTTTGGGACTAGCTCAAGAGACCCAGTACTTC. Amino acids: CASSLGLAQETQYF.

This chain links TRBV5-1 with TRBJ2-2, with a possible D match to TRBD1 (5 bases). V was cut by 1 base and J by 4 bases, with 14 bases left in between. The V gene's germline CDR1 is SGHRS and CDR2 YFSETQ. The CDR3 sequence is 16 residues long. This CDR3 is CASSLQVQVGTGELFF. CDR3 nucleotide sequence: TGCGCCAGCAGCTTGCAGGTACAGGTCGGCACCGGGGAGCTGTTTTTT.